The rows below give T cell receptor beta chains drawn from one sample of a study of T-cell reconstitution after alpha-beta-depleted transplantation in children. Using its own MiXCR run on the PCR reads, TCRdb lists one record per CDR3 protein. Among roughly 350,000 distinct CDR3 sequences listed, 15% to 20% were seen once. The source was PBMCs, mostly from graft donor cells, collected 360 days after TCRalphabeta/CD19-depleted stem cell transplant. The receptors originated from a male patient between 2 and 10 years old who had a stem cell transplant for acute lymphoblastic leukemia, so the T cells may come from the graft donor. CDR3s include the opening cysteine and the closing phenylalanine or tryptophan. Each record gives: V gene, J gene, clone size, D gene, CDR3 DNA, CDR3 protein. The D gene is left open where the match is weak. Some rows have no size entry. The others give once, few or many, or a class for an expanded clone.

TRBV27	TRBJ2-3	few	TRBD2	TGTGCCAGCAGTCCCCGACTAGCGTTTAGCACAGATACGCAGTATTTT	CASSPRLAFSTDTQYF
TRBV6-5	TRBJ2-6	NA	NA	TGTGCCAGCAGTTTAGGGACTGGCTCTGGGGCCAACGTCCTGACTTTC	CASSLGTGSGANVLTF
TRBV29-1	TRBJ2-2	NA	NA	TGCAGCGTTGAAGATCAGACGGGAGTCGGGGAGCTGTTTTTT	CSVEDQTGVGELFF
TRBV5-1	TRBJ1-4	NA	TRBD1	TGCGCCAGCAGCATAGCCGGGACAGGAGGCGAAAAACTGTTTTTT	CASSIAGTGGEKLFF
TRBV5-4	TRBJ2-7	once	TRBD2	TGTGCCAGCAGCTTCGGGACTAGCCCATACGAGCAGTACTTC	CASSFGTSPYEQYF
TRBV28	TRBJ2-7	NA	TRBD2	TGTGCCAGCAGTTTATGGCTAGCGGGAAGCTCCTACGAGCAGTACTTC	CASSLWLAGSSYEQYF
TRBV29-1	TRBJ2-1	many	NA	TGCAGCGTTGACGGGCGGAAGTCCTACAATGAGCAGTTCTTC	CSVDGRKSYNEQFF
TRBV5-1	TRBJ2-2	many	NA	TGCGCCAGCAGCTTGCCCCTCGGGACCGGGGAGCTGTTTTTT	CASSLPLGTGELFF
TRBV6-5	TRBJ2-6	NA	NA	TGTGCCAGCAGTTTCCTACCTGGGTCTGGGGCCAACGTCCTGACTTTC	CASSFLPGSGANVLTF
TRBV28	TRBJ1-5	NA	NA	TGTGCCAGCAGCTCGTTCGGCAGGGAAGGCAATCAGCCCCAGCATTTT	CASSSFGREGNQPQHF
TRBV12-3/TRBV12-4	TRBJ2-2	NA	NA	TGTGCCAGCAGTTTTCTCAGGTGGTTAGGGGAGGAGGCGAACACCGGGGAGCTGTTTTTT	CASSFLRWLGEEANTGELFF
TRBV24-1	TRBJ2-1	NA	NA	TGTGCCACAAGCGACAGCGGACCAGAAACGAATGAGCAGTTCTTC	CATSDSGPETNEQFF
TRBV7-6	TRBJ2-3	NA	NA	TGTGCCAGCAGCTTAGACGTGGGCGAGGGGTCAGATACGCAGTATTTT	CASSLDVGEGSDTQYF
TRBV4-2	TRBJ2-4	NA	TRBD2	TGTGCCAGCAGCCAAGATTGGACTAGCGGATCCAAAAACATTCAGTACTTC	CASSQDWTSGSKNIQYF
TRBV12-3/TRBV12-4	TRBJ1-2	NA	NA	TGTGCCAGCAGTTTCGGAGGATCCGCAGGAGGCTACACCTTC	CASSFGGSAGGYTF
TRBV7-3	TRBJ2-7	few	NA	TGTGCCAGCAGCTTATCCGGGGATAGCTACGAGCAGTACTTC	CASSLSGDSYEQYF
TRBV20-1	TRBJ2-7	NA	NA	TGCAGTGTAGTGTCTAAACAGGGACTTCTGCCTTATTCCTACGAGCAGTACTTC	CSVVSKQGLLPYSYEQYF
TRBV5-4	TRBJ2-2	NA	NA	TGTGCCAGCAGCTTGAATCCCACCGGGGAGCTGTTTTTT	CASSLNPTGELFF
TRBV12-3/TRBV12-4	TRBJ2-1	NA	TRBD2	TGTGCCAGCAGCCCCCCGGGACTAGCGGGATACAATGAGCAGTTCTTC	CASSPPGLAGYNEQFF
TRBV3-1	TRBJ2-1	few	NA	TGTGCCAGCAGCCACTCGGCTCCCTACAATGAGCAGTTCTTC	CASSHSAPYNEQFF
TRBV20-1	TRBJ2-7	many	NA	TGCAGTGCTAGAGCCGGCTTAGCCTACGAGCAGTACTTC	CSARAGLAYEQYF
TRBV7-9	TRBJ1-1	few	TRBD1	TGTGCCAGCAGTCCGACAGGGGGGGTGAACACTGAAGCTTTCTTT	CASSPTGGVNTEAFF
TRBV4-1	TRBJ1-2	NA	NA	TGCGCCAGCAGCCAAGAACGTTTCCATCCTAACTATGGCTACACCTTC	CASSQERFHPNYGYTF
TRBV28	TRBJ2-5	few	TRBD2	TGTGCCAGCAATACCAGCGGGGGTAAAGAGACCCAGTACTTC	CASNTSGGKETQYF
TRBV20-1	TRBJ2-6	many	NA	TGCAGTGCTTTCCACAGGGCTGGGGCCAACGTCCTGACTTTC	CSAFHRAGANVLTF
TRBV20-1	TRBJ1-2	few	NA	TGCAGTGCTAAGGGCGCGATTAACTATGGCTACACCTTC	CSAKGAINYGYTF
TRBV7-2	TRBJ2-2	few	NA	TGTGCCAGCAGCTTAGACGGTCCGAACACCGGGGAGCTGTTTTTT	CASSLDGPNTGELFF
TRBV2	TRBJ2-1	few	TRBD2	TGTGCCAGCAGTGAACCGGGACTAGCGGGGAGCTCCTACAATGAGCAGTTCTTC	CASSEPGLAGSSYNEQFF
TRBV28	TRBJ1-1	many	TRBD1	TGTGCCAGCAGCGGGACAGGGATGAACACTGAAGCTTTCTTT	CASSGTGMNTEAFF
TRBV27	TRBJ2-1	NA	TRBD2	TGTGCCAGCAGTTTATCCGGGGGGGGACACTGGTTCTTC	CASSLSGGGHWFF
TRBV28	TRBJ2-7	few	NA	TGTGCCACCTCTCCTGCCTACGAGCAGTACTTC	CATSPAYEQYF
TRBV5-1	TRBJ1-5	NA	TRBD1	TGCGCCAGCAGCGCAGGGGGAAGCAATCAGCCCCAGCATTTT	CASSAGGSNQPQHF
TRBV20-1	TRBJ2-1	few	TRBD2	TGCAGTGCTAGCCCGGGACTAGTAGGGGCCTACAATGAGCAGTTCTTC	CSASPGLVGAYNEQFF
TRBV30	TRBJ2-5	few	TRBD2	TGTGCCTGGAGTGTACTGTCCGGGACTAGCGACCGCTTCCAAGAGACCCAGTACTTC	CAWSVLSGTSDRFQETQYF
TRBV7-9	TRBJ2-7	few	TRBD2	TGTGCCAGCAGCTTAGAGCGACTAGCGGGAGCAGGAGGGGAGCAGTACTTC	CASSLERLAGAGGEQYF
TRBV6-5	TRBJ2-3	NA	NA	TGTGCCAGCAGTTACTCTGCGTTCCCCGCTGGAGATACGCAGTATTTT	CASSYSAFPAGDTQYF
TRBV5-1	TRBJ2-1	NA	TRBD2	TGCGCCAAAGAGCTCCGGGAGGGCTCCTACAATGAGCAGTTCTTC	CAKELREGSYNEQFF
TRBV12-3/TRBV12-4	TRBJ2-5	NA	NA	TGTGCCAGCAGTTTAGGTGGGACGCAAGAGACCCAGTACTTC	CASSLGGTQETQYF
TRBV20-1	TRBJ1-1	few	NA	TGCAGTGCCAGATCACACCGAATAAACACTGAAGCTTTCTTT	CSARSHRINTEAFF
TRBV19	TRBJ2-5	NA	NA	TGTGCCAGTAGGGATGGACTCGATTGGGAGACCCAGTACTTC	CASRDGLDWETQYF
TRBV28	TRBJ2-7	many	NA	TGTGCCAGCAGTGGACTTCTTAGGCATCCCAGCTACGAGCAGTACTTC	CASSGLLRHPSYEQYF
TRBV7-9	TRBJ2-1	many	TRBD2	TGTGCCGAAAGACTAGCGGGAGTGAATGAGCAGTTCTTC	CAERLAGVNEQFF
TRBV5-1	TRBJ2-2	few	NA	TGCGCCAGCAGCCCCGCCCGAGGGAACACCGGGGAGCTGTTTTTT	CASSPARGNTGELFF
TRBV11-2	TRBJ2-5	NA	TRBD2	TGTGCCAGCAGCCCAGGGACTAGCGGGTGGGAGACCCAGTACTTC	CASSPGTSGWETQYF
TRBV12-3/TRBV12-4	TRBJ1-6	many	NA	TGTGCCAGCAGCTGGACACATGATAATTCACCCCTCCACTTT	CASSWTHDNSPLHF
TRBV29-1	TRBJ1-3	NA	NA	TGCAGCGCAATAGGGGTCGGAAACACCATATATTTT	CSAIGVGNTIYF